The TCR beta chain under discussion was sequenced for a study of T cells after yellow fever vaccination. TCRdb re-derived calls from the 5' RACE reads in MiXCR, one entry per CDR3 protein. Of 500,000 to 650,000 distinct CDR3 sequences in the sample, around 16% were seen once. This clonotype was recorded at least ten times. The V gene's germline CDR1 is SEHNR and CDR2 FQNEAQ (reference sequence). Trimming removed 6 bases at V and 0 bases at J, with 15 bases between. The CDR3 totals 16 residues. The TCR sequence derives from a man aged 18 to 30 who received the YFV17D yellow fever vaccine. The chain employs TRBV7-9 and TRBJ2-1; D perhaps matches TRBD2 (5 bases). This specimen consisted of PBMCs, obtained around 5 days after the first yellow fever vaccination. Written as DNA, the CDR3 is TGTGCCAGCAGGGCCTACGGGGATCCCTCCTACAATGAGCAGTTCTTC. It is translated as CASRAYGDPSYNEQFF.